Here is one T cell receptor (beta chain) with its context. The antigen remains undetermined. The data derive from a study of beta chain features in type 1 diabetes. V lost 9 bases, J lost 0 bases, and 12 bases lay in between. The CDR3 totals 14 residues. Per the germline V gene, CDR1 is SGHAT and CDR2 is FQNNGV. Overall study results and limits: When Type 1 diabetes patients were examined, their TCRB CDR3s proved moderately but significantly shorter in all four CD4+ subsets.

What was sequenced were expressed TCRB transcripts, since all of the isolated RNA had been reverse transcribed. The repertoire was sequenced with immunoSEQ multiplex PCR; TCRdb's copy has only in-frame clones and lacks some. The repertoire holds around 160,000 clones, with roughly 65% as singletons. The sequencing input was naive CD4+ T cells from blood. The rearrangement joins TRBV11-2 to TRBJ2-1; D is tentatively TRBD1 or TRBD2 (5 bases each). The origin of this receptor is a man aged 25 to 40 with type 1 diabetes. The chain's CDR3 is CASRTDSSYNEQFF. The CDR3 coding sequence is TGTGCCAGTAGGACTGACAGCTCCTACAATGAGCAGTTCTTC.